The clone carrying this TCR beta chain was seen a handful of times. Time point specified: sample taken at primary tumor resection. The sample belongs to a study of spatial heterogeneity in lung cancer. TCRdb re-called the 5' RACE reads through MiXCR, storing one row per CDR3 protein. The profile shows some 37,000 distinct CDR3 sequences, less than 8.5% of them singletons. This sample comprised PBMCs, obtained at surgery. The clonotype was recovered from a female donor with early-stage non-small cell lung cancer.

The CDR3 reads CASMEDLVTQYF. CDR3 nucleotides: TGTGCCAGCATGGAGGATCTCGTTACGCAGTATTTT. The chain uses TRBV2 and TRBJ2-3; D is perhaps TRBD2 (5 bases). The CDR3 runs 12 residues. The germline V gene has CDR1 SNHLY and CDR2 FYNNEI. V was clipped by 7 bases and J by 8 bases, with 13 bases between them.